These 19 T cell receptor beta chains originate from one sample sequenced in a study of T cell changes during pregnancy in multiple sclerosis (dated by TCRdb to the late 2010s). The library was built by means of the immunoSEQ multiplex PCR assay. TCRdb retrieved this table from immuneACCESS and kept in-frame rearrangements only. Not all clones are present; in checked studies, unresolved V genes account for under half, and no reason is known for the remainder. This sample lists around 70,000 clones; approximately 90% were detected once. The ten largest clones capture roughly 1.5% of the sample. The material sequenced was peripheral blood, taken after pregnancy. The source is a female donor with multiple sclerosis, enrolled in a pregnancy study.

The chain has TRBV30 and TRBJ1-5; D gene uncertain. The CDR3 sequence is 12 residues long. With 0 bases removed from V and 7 bases from J, the gap between germline ends came to 7 bases. The germline CDR1 and CDR2 sequences are GTSNPN and SVGIG (reference sequence). The CDR3 DNA sequence: TGTGCCTGGAGTGTACGGAGACAGCCCCAGCATTTT. Its translation is CAWSVRRQPQHF. The full variable domain, in which reference TRBV30 and TRBJ1-5 provide the parts outside the CDR3, is SQTIHQWPATLVQPVGSPLSLECTVEGTSNPNLYWYRQAAGRGLQLLFYSVGIGQISSEVPQNLSASRPQDRQFILSSKKLLLSDSGFYLCAWSVRRQPQHFGDGTRLSIL.

This clone was recorded a few times. The chain carries TRBV9 and TRBJ2-3; 8 bases match TRBD2. Per the germline V gene, CDR1 is SGDLS and CDR2 is YYNGEE. The V gene end was trimmed by 4 bases and the J gene end by 3 bases; junction bases not matched to a gene: 7. The CDR3 loop spans 15 amino acids. For the CDR3, the DNA is TGTGCCAGCAGCCCCGGGGCTAGCGGGACAGATACGCAGTATTTT. It yields the protein CASSPGASGTDTQYF.

V and J are TRBV30 and TRBJ1-3; TRBD1 matches 9 bases. The V gene end was trimmed by 1 base and the J gene end by 3 bases; junction bases not matched to a gene: 4. This CDR3 spans 15 amino acids. Looked up from germline, CDR1 is GTSNPN and CDR2 is SVGIG (reference sequence). The CDR3 bases are TGTGCCTGGAGTGAGCGACAGGGGGTTGGAAACACCATATATTTT. Translating gives CAWSERQGVGNTIYF.

V gene TRBV5-1 combines with J gene TRBJ2-5, with 9 bases matching TRBD1. Trimming cost V 4 bases and J 4 bases; bases outside gene matches: 5. The length of the CDR3 is 14 residues. The germline V gene has CDR1 SGHRS and CDR2 YFSETQ. The CDR3 here is CASSGGTGRETQYF. In DNA form, the CDR3 reads TGCGCCAGCAGCGGGGGGACAGGGCGAGAGACCCAGTACTTC.

The chain links TRBV6-1 to TRBJ2-7, with D perhaps matching TRBD2 (6 bases). CDR1 MNHNS and CDR2 SASEGT come from the germline V gene. Trimming stripped 4 bases from V and 5 bases from J, with 21 bases between. This CDR3 has 16 residues. The DNA of the CDR3 is TGTGCCAGCAGTGGAGAGGGCGGGGAGTTTTTCCACGAGCAGTACTTC. It encodes CASSGEGGEFFHEQYF.

The chain uses TRBV5-4 and TRBJ1-1; no clear D gene. V was pared by 4 bases and J by 7 bases, with 17 bases between. The V gene's germline CDR1 is SGHNT and CDR2 YYREEE (reference sequence). This CDR3 spans 14 amino acids. CDR3 residues: CASSETHNVGEAFF. The CDR3 region has the DNA TGTGCCAGCAGCGAAACCCACAACGTTGGTGAAGCTTTCTTT.

The genes are TRBV28 and TRBJ2-7, with 14 bases matching TRBD2. Germline CDR1 reads MDHEN; CDR2 reads SYDVKM. V shed 6 bases and J 3 bases; nucleotides not matched to a gene: 7. The CDR3 is made up of 16 amino acids. For the CDR3, the DNA is TGTGCCAGCAGGGGGACTAGCGGGAGCGGGGACTACGAGCAGTACTTC. Encoded protein: CASRGTSGSGDYEQYF.

The chain combines TRBV5-4 with TRBJ2-3, with D perhaps matching TRBD2 (6 bases). V lost 7 bases and J 1 base, leaving 13 bases between the germline ends. Germline V gives CDR1 SGHNT, CDR2 YYREEE (reference sequence). The CDR3 covers 14 residues. CDR3 loop: CASYSGLGTDTQYF. CDR3 sequence (DNA): TGTGCCAGCTATAGCGGTCTAGGCACAGATACGCAGTATTTT.

Only one count was recorded for this clone. The V call is TRBV19, the J call TRBJ2-1; 16 bases map to TRBD2. Germline loops: CDR1 LNHDA, CDR2 SQIVND (reference sequence). V dropped 4 bases and J dropped 8; count of bases not matched to a gene: 2. The CDR3 extends over 15 amino acids. CDR3 nucleotides: TGTGCCAGTAGTACCGGGACTAGCGGGAGGGATGAGCAGTTCTTC. This gives the protein CASSTGTSGRDEQFF. The full variable domain, completed using reference TRBV19 and TRBJ2-1, is DGGITQSPKYLFRKEGQNVTLSCEQNLNHDAMYWYRQDPGQGLRLIYYSQIVNDFQKGDIAEGYSVSREKKESFPLTVTSAQKNPTAFYLCASSTGTSGRDEQFFGPGTRLTVL.

A remark on this clone: Other nucleotide sequences from this sample produce the same CDR3. V gene TRBV30 combines with J gene TRBJ1-1; no clear D gene. The CDR3 is 13 amino acids. Germline assignment: CDR1 GTSNPN and CDR2 SVGIG (reference sequence). Deletions cut 3 bases from V and 0 bases from J, with 8 bases between. In DNA, the CDR3 is TGTGCCTGGAGGGCAGTGATGAACACTGAAGCTTTCTTT. Its translation: CAWRAVMNTEAFF. Full variable domain (rest looked up from reference TRBV30 and TRBJ1-1): SQTIHQWPATLVQPVGSPLSLECTVEGTSNPNLYWYRQAAGRGLQLLFYSVGIGQISSEVPQNLSASRPQDRQFILSSKKLLLSDSGFYLCAWRAVMNTEAFFGQGTRLTVV.

The chain recombines TRBV7-2 with TRBJ1-1, with 10 bases that match TRBD1. CDR1 and CDR2 (germline): SGHTA, FQGNSA. This CDR3 spans 14 amino acids. Losses at the gene ends were 5 bases for V and 4 bases for J; bases not matched to a gene: 4. The CDR3 DNA is TGTGCCAGCAGCCGAGGACAGGGGGGCACTGAAGCTTTCTTT. Its translation: CASSRGQGGTEAFF.

This rearrangement joins TRBV28 to TRBJ2-7, with D possibly TRBD2 on 6 matching bases. CDR3 length: 15 residues. V was cut by 5 bases and J by 6 bases, with 20 bases left in between. Germline V CDR1 and CDR2: MDHEN, SYDVKM. In DNA form, the CDR3 reads TGTGCCAGCAGTCCAGTGCGGGGAGTGGCTGCCGAGCAGTACTTC. Amino acids: CASSPVRGVAAEQYF.

The genes are TRBV5-4 and TRBJ1-2; D perhaps matches TRBD1 (5 bases). V lost 0 bases, J lost 8 bases, and 17 bases lay in between. The V gene's germline CDR1 is SGHNT and CDR2 YYREEE (reference sequence). The CDR3 spans 15 residues. CDR3 residues: CASSLDLQGTGGYTF. CDR3 bases: TGTGCCAGCAGCTTGGATCTCCAGGGAACAGGCGGCTACACCTTC.

CDR3 sequence: CASISKVAGTEAFF. In DNA, the CDR3 is TGTGCCAGCATTAGTAAGGTAGCCGGCACTGAAGCTTTCTTT. The chain recombines TRBV6-1 with TRBJ1-1; the D is unclear. Germline V gene sequence: CDR1 MNHNS, CDR2 SASEGT. V was clipped by 7 bases and J by 4 bases, with 16 bases between them. The CDR3 runs to 14 residues.

This sequence joins TRBV6-5 and TRBJ2-7; a weak D match, TRBD2 (5 bases). The germline CDR1 and CDR2 sequences are MNHEY and SVGAGI. Trimming took 4 bases from V and 6 from J, leaving 16 bases between them. The CDR3 is made up of 14 amino acids. The CDR3 loop reads CASSSAGLGPEQYF. The DNA for the CDR3 is TGTGCCAGCAGTTCGGCTGGACTCGGTCCCGAGCAGTACTTC.

The rearrangement joins TRBV27 to TRBJ2-7; TRBD2 might be the D (5 bases). V lost 4 bases, J lost 1 base, and 11 bases lay in between. The CDR3 covers 14 residues. Germline CDR1 and CDR2: MNHEY and SMNVEV (reference sequence). The CDR3 DNA follows: TGTGCCAGCAGTTCCACGGGAATGTCCTACGAGCAGTACTTC. Its translation: CASSSTGMSYEQYF.

This chain connects TRBV5-1 to TRBJ2-7, with TRBD1 matching over 9 bases. Germline trimming cut 4 bases from V and 1 base from J; bases unmatched to any gene: 9. The CDR3 spans 16 residues. Per the germline V gene, CDR1 is SGHRS and CDR2 is YFSETQ. This CDR3 is CASSQPPGQGSYEQYF. Here the CDR3 DNA reads TGCGCCAGCAGCCAACCCCCGGGACAGGGATCCTACGAGCAGTACTTC.

This clone has more than one count but fewer than ten. The chain couples TRBV29-1 to TRBJ2-1; 8 bases fit TRBD1. V was clipped by 5 bases and J by 6 bases; unmatched bases: 9. The CDR3 spans 14 residues. In germline, CDR1 is SQVTM, CDR2 ANQGSEA. CDR3 amino acids: CSVRDRGWSNEQFF. Written as DNA, the CDR3 is TGCAGCGTTAGAGACAGGGGATGGAGCAATGAGCAGTTCTTC.

The chain links TRBV6-5 to TRBJ1-2; maybe TRBD1 (6 bases). CDR1 and CDR2 (germline): MNHEY, SVGAGI. Trimming removed 5 bases from V and 8 bases from J, with 18 bases in between. This CDR3 is built from 14 residues. Here the CDR3 reads CASSRGQTVPGYTF. The DNA of the CDR3 is TGTGCCAGCAGTCGAGGACAGACCGTACCCGGCTACACCTTC.